Below are 20 T cell receptor beta chains sequenced from a single sample in a study of T cell changes during pregnancy in multiple sclerosis. This table comes from immunoSEQ multiplex PCR, and its TCRdb copy is limited to in-frame clones, with some not included. The profile shows 35,000 to 45,000 clones, roughly 87% of them singletons. This specimen consisted of CD4+ T cells from peripheral blood mononuclear cells, obtained after pregnancy. The origin of the receptors is a female donor with multiple sclerosis, enrolled in a pregnancy study.

CDR3 in amino acids: CASSFGTSYEQYF. The CDR3, as DNA: TGTGCCAGCAGCTTCGGGACATCCTACGAGCAGTACTTC. The chain uses TRBV2 and TRBJ2-7; a weak D match, TRBD1 (6 bases). V was cut by 6 bases and J by 1 base, with 10 bases left in between. Looked up from germline, CDR1 is SNHLY and CDR2 is FYNNEI. The CDR3 has 13 residues.

V usage is TRBV19 and J usage is TRBJ2-1; 9 bases map to TRBD2. J was trimmed by 7 bases and V by 2 bases; bases with no gene match: 6. This CDR3 comprises 15 residues. Germline V gene data show CDR1 as LNHDA and CDR2 as SQIVND (reference sequence). The CDR3 spells CASSIKRGDRNEQFF. The CDR3 bases are TGTGCCAGTAGTATAAAGCGGGGGGATAGGAATGAGCAGTTCTTC.

The rearrangement joins TRBV7-9 to TRBJ2-5; D perhaps matches TRBD2 (7 bases). The CDR3 sequence is 16 residues long. V was pared by 5 bases and J by 5 bases, with 21 bases between. CDR1 is SEHNR, CDR2 FQNEAQ, per germline (reference sequence). The CDR3 here is CASSPPEGGGGETQYF. CDR3 bases: TGTGCCAGCAGCCCTCCAGAGGGGGGGGGAGGGGAGACCCAGTACTTC. The complete variable domain, with remaining parts taken from reference TRBV7-9 and TRBJ2-5, reads DTGVSQNPRHKITKRGQNVTFRCDPISEHNRLYWYRQTLGQGPEFLTYFQNEAQLEKSRLLSDRFSAERPKGSFSTLEIQRTEQGDSAMYLCASSPPEGGGGETQYFGPGTRLLVL.

The rearrangement joins TRBV7-9 to TRBJ1-1; D may be TRBD1 (6 bases). V lost 5 bases to trimming and J lost 4 bases, with 17 bases between them. Germline CDR1 and CDR2: SEHNR and FQNEAQ (reference sequence). There are 15 residues in the CDR3. In DNA, the CDR3 is TGTGCCAGCAGCCCCCGCGGGGGGCGTACCACTGAAGCTTTCTTT. This sequence encodes CASSPRGGRTTEAFF. Together with reference TRBV7-9 and TRBJ1-1, the CDR3 gives the full variable domain: DTGVSQNPRHKITKRGQNVTFRCDPISEHNRLYWYRQTLGQGPEFLTYFQNEAQLEKSRLLSDRFSAERPKGSFSTLEIQRTEQGDSAMYLCASSPRGGRTTEAFFGQGTRLTVV.

V usage is TRBV7-9 and J usage is TRBJ2-5; D is unresolved. Germline CDR1 is SEHNR and CDR2 is FQNEAQ (reference sequence). The CDR3 covers 14 residues. Trimming took 5 bases from V and 2 from J, leaving 12 bases between them. CDR3 region: CASSPLQNQETQYF. CDR3 DNA sequence: TGTGCCAGCAGCCCTTTGCAGAATCAAGAGACCCAGTACTTC.

This sequence joins TRBV25-1 and TRBJ2-4; 11 bases line up with TRBD1. The germline CDR1 and CDR2 sequences are MGHDK and SYGVNS. CDR3 length: 17 residues. J was trimmed by 5 bases and V by 1 base; bases with no gene match: 7. The CDR3, as DNA: TGTGCCAGCAGTGAATCCCCCCCGGGACAGGGGGAAAACATTCAGTACTTC. Encoded protein: CASSESPPGQGENIQYF.

The rearrangement joins TRBV12-5 to TRBJ2-7; 9 bases line up with TRBD1. Germline-derived CDR1 and CDR2 are LGHNT and FRNRAP. This CDR3 is built from 16 residues. The V and J ends lost 1 base and 3 bases, in that order; junction bases with no gene match: 7. The CDR3 bases are TGTGCTAGTGGTTTGGGACTAAACAGGGGGCTCTACGAGCAGTACTTC. It is translated as CASGLGLNRGLYEQYF. Looking up the rest from reference TRBV12-5 and TRBJ2-7 gives the full variable domain: DARVTQTPRHKVTEMGQEVTMRCQPILGHNTVFWYRQTMMQGLELLAYFRNRAPLDDSGMPKDRFSAEMPDATLATLKIQPSEPRDSAVYFCASGLGLNRGLYEQYFGPGTRLTVT.

The chain combines TRBV7-8 with TRBJ2-7, with a tentative D call TRBD2 (6 bases). The CDR3 is made up of 13 amino acids. V was pared by 6 bases and J by 1 base, with 10 bases between. Germline V CDR1 and CDR2: SGHVS, FQNEAQ. CDR3 sequence (DNA): TGTGCCAGCAGATATAGCGGTTCCTACGAGCAGTACTTC. Protein: CASRYSGSYEQYF.

The V and J genes are TRBV4-3 and TRBJ1-6; 10 nucleotides align to TRBD1. The CDR3 spans 15 residues. CDR1 and CDR2 from the germline V gene are LGHNA and YSLEER. The V gene end was trimmed by 4 bases and the J gene end by 8 bases; junction bases not matched to a gene: 5. CDR3: CASSLQGQGDSPLHF. In DNA form, the CDR3 reads TGCGCCAGCAGCCTCCAAGGACAGGGGGATTCACCCCTCCACTTT.

The chain employs TRBV5-8 and TRBJ2-1; D is unclear. Germline V gene data show CDR1 as SGHTS and CDR2 as YDEGEE. The CDR3 extends over 13 amino acids. V was clipped by 0 bases and J by 4 bases, with 5 bases between them. This CDR3 reads CASSLAHYNEQFF. The CDR3 coding sequence is TGTGCCAGCAGCTTGGCCCATTACAATGAGCAGTTCTTC.

This clone turned up a few times. This chain connects TRBV2 to TRBJ1-1; D possibly corresponds to TRBD1 (5 bases). CDR1 and CDR2 (germline): SNHLY, FYNNEI. There are 14 residues in the CDR3. The germline V and J ends were trimmed by 8 bases and 3 bases, with 16 bases remaining between them. The DNA for the CDR3 is TGTGCCAGCCAAGGGGTCAGCTTAGACACTGAAGCTTTCTTT. It specifies CASQGVSLDTEAFF. Based on the CDR3 plus reference TRBV2 and TRBJ1-1, the full variable domain is EPEVTQTPSHQVTQMGQEVILRCVPISNHLYFYWYRQILGQKVEFLVSFYNNEISEKSEIFDDQFSVERPDGSNFTLKIRSTKLEDSAMYFCASQGVSLDTEAFFGQGTRLTVV.

This chain links TRBV7-2 with TRBJ2-3; 8 bases agree with TRBD1. The CDR3 covers 13 residues. V shed 4 bases and J 3 bases; nucleotides not matched to a gene: 0. Germline V gene sequence: CDR1 SGHTA, CDR2 FQGNSA. In nucleotides, the CDR3 is TGTGCCAGCAGCTGGACAGGGACAGATACGCAGTATTTT. Residues: CASSWTGTDTQYF.

V is TRBV14 and J is TRBJ2-1; tentative D call: TRBD1 (5 bases). The CDR3 totals 13 residues. The germline gives CDR1 SGHDN, CDR2 FVKESK. V was clipped by 5 bases and J by 7 bases, with 12 bases between them. CDR3 sequence (DNA): TGTGCCAGCAGCACCCAGGGTTTGAATGAGCAGTTCTTC. Its protein product is CASSTQGLNEQFF.

The chain joins TRBV5-1 to TRBJ1-1; 7 bases are a match to TRBD1. The V gene end was trimmed by 2 bases and the J gene end by 2 bases; junction bases not matched to a gene: 12. The CDR3 is 17 amino acids. The germline V gene has CDR1 SGHRS and CDR2 YFSETQ. The CDR3 DNA sequence: TGCGCCAGCAGCTTTGGACAGGCCGATTACTTTAACACTGAAGCTTTCTTT. As protein: CASSFGQADYFNTEAFF.

The genes are TRBV18 and TRBJ1-1; tentatively, D is TRBD1 (6 bases). V was cut by 4 bases and J by 0 bases, with 12 bases left in between. The CDR3 loop spans 15 amino acids. In germline, CDR1 is KGHSH, CDR2 LQKENI. The CDR3 reads CASSLITGMNTEAFF. The CDR3, as DNA: TGTGCCAGCTCACTTATAACAGGGATGAACACTGAAGCTTTCTTT.

This sequence joins TRBV2 and TRBJ2-3, with 8 positions matching TRBD1. The CDR3 has 15 residues. Germline V gives CDR1 SNHLY, CDR2 FYNNEI. Unmatched junction bases numbered 6, after V lost 6 bases and J lost 1 base. This CDR3 is CASRPDRVGTDTQYF. In DNA form, the CDR3 reads TGTGCCAGCAGACCGGACAGGGTAGGCACAGATACGCAGTATTTT.

CDR3 residues: CASSRGGTGGREAFF. The CDR3 DNA reads TGCGCCAGCAGCCGGGGAGGGACAGGTGGGAGAGAAGCTTTCTTT. The V and J genes are TRBV5-1 and TRBJ1-1, with TRBD1 matching over 8 bases. The CDR3 is 15 amino acids. CDR1 is SGHRS and CDR2 is YFSETQ in the germline V gene. V shed 4 bases and J 8 bases; nucleotides not matched to a gene: 13.

The V and J genes are TRBV5-4 and TRBJ1-2; 8 nucleotides match TRBD1. The CDR3 has 14 amino acids. In germline, CDR1 is SGHNT, CDR2 YYREEE (reference sequence). Trimming cost V 5 bases and J 4 bases; bases outside gene matches: 7. Here the CDR3 reads CASRNRGRGYGYTF. CDR3 nucleotide sequence: TGTGCCAGCAGGAACAGGGGGAGGGGCTATGGCTACACCTTC.

The V call is TRBV7-3, the J call TRBJ2-2; no reliable D call. Germline loops: CDR1 SGHTA, CDR2 FQGTGA. The CDR3 consists of 16 residues. V lost 2 bases and J lost 2, with 12 bases in between. The CDR3 DNA sequence: TGTGCCAGCAGCTTACAAGCATCTAAAAACACCGGGGAGCTGTTTTTT. It translates to CASSLQASKNTGELFF. Complete variable domain (other parts from reference TRBV7-3 and TRBJ2-2): GAGVSQTPSNKVTEKGKYVELRCDPISGHTALYWYRQSLGQGPEFLIYFQGTGAADDSGLPNDRFFAVRPEGSVSTLKIQRTERGDSAVYLCASSLQASKNTGELFFGEGSRLTVL.

The chain uses TRBV6-5 and TRBJ1-1; TRBD1 matches 8 bases. The V and J ends lost 6 bases and 3 bases, in that order; junction bases with no gene match: 9. Germline V gives CDR1 MNHEY, CDR2 SVGAGI. The CDR3 runs to 15 residues. Written as DNA, the CDR3 is TGTGCCAGCAGACCCCGACAGGGGTGGGACACTGAAGCTTTCTTT. It translates to CASRPRQGWDTEAFF.